This T cell receptor (beta chain) was captured by sequencing in a study of blood T cell repertoires in COVID-19. Clones were sequenced by immunoSEQ multiplex PCR, and TCRdb holds only the in-frame ones, with some missing. There are around 140,000 clones in the sample; 80% to 90% occur only once, and more than 9% lies in the top ten. Germline V gene data show CDR1 as SNHLY and CDR2 as FYNNEI. The ends were cut back, 7 bases at V and 8 bases at J, with 14 bases in the middle. The length of the CDR3 is 13 residues. The clonotype originates from a man aged 55 to 70 with active or convalescent COVID-19. This chain uses TRBV2 with TRBJ1-4, with D possibly matching TRBD1 (5 bases). The sequencing input was peripheral blood. CDR3 amino acids: CASTAGGREKLFF. CDR3 in DNA: TGTGCCAGCACCGCCGGGGGTCGAGAAAAACTGTTTTTT.